This T cell receptor (beta chain) is from a study of cytomegalovirus exposure and HLA in healthy donors. Study-wide results and limits: Associated with HLA alleles at 0.05 false discovery rate in a later analysis were 16,951 TCR beta sequences.

CDR1 and CDR2 (germline): SGHTA, FQGNSA. V was clipped by 8 bases and J by 9 bases; unmatched bases: 10. This CDR3 region has 13 residues. Primers for the PCR totalled 60 Vbeta and 13 Jbeta. The repertoire was sequenced with immunoSEQ multiplex PCR; TCRdb's copy has only in-frame clones and lacks some. The sample has fewer than 250,000 clones; just under 75% are singletons. Participants comprised healthy donors of bone marrow. As concerns this clone: Its target is not known.

This TCR was sampled from a young woman in good health and CMV-seropositive. The V call is TRBV7-2, the J call TRBJ2-1; 7 nucleotides align to TRBD2. The sequencing input was PBMCs. The CDR3 protein is CASGAGGEGEQFF. The CDR3 DNA reads as TGTGCCAGCGGCGCAGGTGGGGAGGGTGAGCAGTTCTTC. Full variable domain (rest looked up from reference TRBV7-2 and TRBJ2-1): GAGVSQSPSNKVTEKGKDVELRCDPISGHTALYWYRQSLGQGLEFLIYFQGNSAPDKSGLPSDRFSAERTGGSVSTLTIQRTQQEDSAVYLCASGAGGEGEQFFGPGTRLTVL.